This T cell receptor (beta chain) derives from a study of radiotherapy plus CTLA-4 blockade in lung cancer. Study in general: Patients showed objective responses in about 20% of cases and disease control in under 35%.

In chemo-refractory metastatic non-small-cell lung cancer, patients got ipilimumab CTLA-4 blockade together with focal radiation. In regard to this clone: Antigen specificity is unknown.

Generated by immunoSEQ multiplex PCR, the TCRdb table keeps only in-frame clones and is missing some. Of approximately 60,000 clones listed, around three quarters are singletons. General study points: An expansion of tumor-derived TCR clones occurred in blood after radiotherapy plus ipilimumab. Reportedly, early blood T cell clone dynamics best predicted response, with interferon-beta.

The CDR3 totals 14 residues. V lost 4 bases, J lost 0 bases, and 5 bases lay in between. Germline loops: CDR1 SGHRS, CDR2 YFSETQ. This sequence originates from a human donor with non-small cell lung cancer who had a complete response to radiotherapy plus ipilimumab. The sample was peripheral blood, taken from a patient treated with radiotherapy plus ipilimumab. The V gene is TRBV5-1, the J gene TRBJ2-6; D is unresolved. The CDR3 protein is CASSRSSGANVLTF. CDR3 nucleotides: TGCGCCAGCAGCAGATCCTCTGGGGCCAACGTCCTGACTTTC.